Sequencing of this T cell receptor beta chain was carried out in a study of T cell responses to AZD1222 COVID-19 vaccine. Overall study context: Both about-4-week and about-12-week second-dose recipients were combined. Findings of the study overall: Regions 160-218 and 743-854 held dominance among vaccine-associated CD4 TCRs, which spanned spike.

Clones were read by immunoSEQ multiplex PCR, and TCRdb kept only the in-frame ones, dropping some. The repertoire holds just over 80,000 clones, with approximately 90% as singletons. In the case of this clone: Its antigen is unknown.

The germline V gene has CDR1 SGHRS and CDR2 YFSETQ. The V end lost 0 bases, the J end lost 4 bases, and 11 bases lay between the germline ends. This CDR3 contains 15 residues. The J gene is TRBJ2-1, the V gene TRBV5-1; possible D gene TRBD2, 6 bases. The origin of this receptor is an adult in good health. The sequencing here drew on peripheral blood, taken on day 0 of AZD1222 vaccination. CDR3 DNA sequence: TGCGCCAGCAGCTTGGTAGCGGATCCATACAATGAGCAGTTCTTC. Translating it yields CASSLVADPYNEQFF.